These 16 T cell receptor beta chains share one sample of origin, sequenced in a study of beta chain features in type 1 diabetes. The entirety of the isolated RNA underwent reverse transcription, so expressed TCRB transcripts were sequenced. Using immunoSEQ multiplex PCR, the repertoire was profiled, and TCRdb retains in-frame clones only, with some absent. The data contain about 340,000 clones, around 9% of them singletons. Their target antigens are unknown. Regarding the study as a whole: The study found moderately but significantly shorter TCRB CDR3s in all four CD4+ subsets of Type 1 diabetes patients.

The material sequenced was central memory CD4+ T cells from blood. The receptor source for this set is a man aged 25-40 years with type 1 diabetes.

This sequence joins TRBV14 and TRBJ2-7; 9 nucleotides match TRBD1. The CDR3 contains 13 residues. The V gene's germline CDR1 is SGHDN and CDR2 FVKESK. Trimming at V came to 8 bases and at J to 7 bases, leaving 9 bases not matched to a gene. The CDR3 bases are TGTGCCAGCCGAAGGACAGGGGTTCGGGAGCAGTACTTC. This codes for CASRRTGVREQYF.

The J gene is TRBJ1-2, the V gene TRBV29-1, with 7 bases matching TRBD1. V shed 7 bases, J shed 8 bases, and the junction held 7 bases outside the gene matches. The germline V gene has CDR1 SQVTM and CDR2 ANQGSEA. The CDR3 runs 11 residues. Here the CDR3 DNA reads TGCAGCGGTCAAGGGGGCGGAGGCTACACCTTC. It is translated as CSGQGGGGYTF.

CDR3 residues: CASSVGHSRSSYEQYF. In DNA form, the CDR3 reads TGTGCCAGCAGTGTCGGTCACAGCCGGAGCTCCTACGAGCAGTACTTC. The chain recombines TRBV6-1 with TRBJ2-7; no reliable D call. With 4 bases removed from V and 0 bases from J, the gap between germline ends came to 16 bases. CDR1 and CDR2 (germline): MNHNS, SASEGT. The length of the CDR3 is 16 residues.

In its sample, this clone was seen many times. The junction departs from the called germline gene at one end, perhaps through a read error. The rearrangement uses TRBV11-2 and TRBJ2-1, with a tentative D call TRBD1 (5 bases). Per the germline V gene, CDR1 is SGHAT and CDR2 is FQNNGV. This CDR3 region has 15 residues. Here the CDR3 reads CASSSLRGSFNEQFF. The CDR3 nucleotides read TGTGCCAGCAGCTCCCTTAGGGGTTCCTTCAATGAGCAGTTCTTC.

This clone appeared a few times. The sample holds other DNA sequences that translate to the same CDR3. This sequence joins TRBV7-2 and TRBJ2-2; D call uncertain. CDR1 SGHTA and CDR2 FQGNSA come from the germline V gene. Trimming took off 5 bases at V and 6 bases at J, with 7 bases between the two ends. The CDR3 runs to 12 residues. CDR3 loop: CASSREAGELFF. CDR3 DNA: TGTGCCAGCAGCCGCGAGGCCGGGGAGCTGTTTTTT.

The chain couples TRBV11-2 to TRBJ2-2; D remains unclear. V dropped 1 base and J dropped 5 bases, with 11 bases sitting between them. The CDR3 sequence is 15 residues long. CDR1 is SGHAT and CDR2 is FQNNGV in the germline V gene. CDR3 in amino acids: CASSLGFFGTGELFF. The CDR3 DNA sequence: TGTGCCAGCAGCTTAGGTTTTTTCGGAACCGGGGAGCTGTTTTTT.

This clone was counted a few times. The chain carries TRBV7-2 and TRBJ1-2, with D unclear. The CDR3 has 14 residues. V shed 0 bases and J shed 5 bases, with 10 bases lying between them. From germline, CDR1 is SGHTA and CDR2 FQGNSA. The CDR3 nucleotides are TGTGCCAGCAGCTTAGCTGCAGAAAATTATGGCTACACCTTC. Protein sequence: CASSLAAENYGYTF.

This clone was recorded a few times. V gene TRBV7-2 combines with J gene TRBJ2-5, with D perhaps matching TRBD1 or TRBD2 (5 bases each). The CDR3 extends over 15 amino acids. The germline V and J ends were trimmed by 6 bases and 1 base, with 15 bases remaining between them. The germline CDR1 and CDR2 sequences are SGHTA and FQGNSA. This CDR3 is CASSGAGGGQETQYF. In DNA form, the CDR3 reads TGTGCCAGCAGTGGGGCTGGAGGCGGCCAAGAGACCCAGTACTTC.

This clone occurred a few times. V usage is TRBV6-5 and J usage is TRBJ1-2, with 7 bases aligning to TRBD1. Germline V lookup: CDR1 MNHEY, CDR2 SVGAGI. This CDR3 contains 15 residues. The J segment lost 0 bases and the V segment lost 5 bases, leaving 6 bases of the junction unmatched. The CDR3 is CASSSWDSSNYGYTF. The CDR3, as DNA: TGTGCCAGCAGTAGCTGGGACAGTTCTAACTATGGCTACACCTTC.

In its sample, this clone was seen many times. The rearrangement links TRBV25-1 to TRBJ2-2; no reliable D call. With 4 bases removed from V and 4 bases from J, the gap between germline ends came to 16 bases. The CDR3 consists of 16 residues. CDR1 is MGHDK, CDR2 SYGVNS, per germline. This chain's CDR3 is CASSARTPGSTGELFF. The CDR3 coding sequence is TGTGCCAGCAGTGCACGAACCCCAGGCTCCACCGGGGAGCTGTTTTTT. Looking up the rest from reference TRBV25-1 and TRBJ2-2 gives the full variable domain: EADIYQTPRYLVIGTGKKITLECSQTMGHDKMYWYQQDPGMELHLIHYSYGVNSTEKGDLSSESTVSRIRTEHFPLTLESARPSHTSQYLCASSARTPGSTGELFFGEGSRLTVL.

This sequence joins TRBV11-3 and TRBJ2-5; D possibly corresponds to TRBD1 (5 bases). The V gene lost 1 base and the J gene lost 4 bases, with 10 bases spanning the gap. The CDR3 extends over 14 amino acids. Germline V gene sequence: CDR1 SGHNT, CDR2 YENEEA. The CDR3 protein is CASSLAGQGETQYF. Written as DNA, the CDR3 is TGTGCCAGCAGCTTAGCAGGGCAGGGAGAGACCCAGTACTTC.

The rearrangement uses TRBV11-3 and TRBJ2-3; D uncertain. The CDR3 covers 13 residues. Germline CDR1 SGHNT, CDR2 YENEEA. Trimming removed 3 bases at V and 1 base at J, with 5 bases between. DNA of the CDR3: TGTGCCAGCAGCTTGACGGGCACAGATACGCAGTATTTT. It codes for CASSLTGTDTQYF. The full variable domain, in which reference TRBV11-3 and TRBJ2-3 provide the parts outside the CDR3, is EAGVVQSPRYKIIEKKQPVAFWCNPISGHNTLYWYLQNLGQGPELLIRYENEEAVDDSQLPKDRFSAERLKGVDSTLKIQPAELGDSAVYLCASSLTGTDTQYFGPGTRLTVL.

CDR3 in DNA: TGTGCCAGCAGCCTTAGCGGGGGGACAGAGACCCAGTACTTC. Its protein product is CASSLSGGTETQYF. The chain is built from TRBV7-2 and TRBJ2-5, with TRBD2 identical over 10 bases. The CDR3 loop spans 14 amino acids. The junction had 4 bases not matched to a gene; V was cut back by 5 bases and J by 4 bases. Germline values: CDR1 SGHTA, CDR2 FQGNSA.

The chain employs TRBV28 and TRBJ2-5; D is perhaps TRBD2 (5 bases). This CDR3 spans 11 amino acids. CDR1 MDHEN and CDR2 SYDVKM come from the germline V gene. V was pared by 8 bases and J by 5 bases, with 9 bases between. CDR3 sequence (DNA): TGTGCCAGCGCGGGTGGGGAGACCCAGTACTTC. Translating it yields CASAGGETQYF.

This clone was counted only a few times. This chain joins TRBV4-3 and TRBJ2-3, with D perhaps TRBD2 (6 bases). This CDR3 region has 13 residues. V was trimmed by 10 bases and J by 2 bases, leaving 13 bases between them. Germline V lookup: CDR1 LGHNA, CDR2 YSLEER. In nucleotides, the CDR3 is TGCGCCACGCGGGGTCCCTCCACAGATACGCAGTATTTT. Translated, it gives CATRGPSTDTQYF.

This clone was found a few times. The CDR3 region has the DNA TGTGCCAGCAGTTTGGCTTCAGGGACATCTTATGGCTACACCTTC. It encodes CASSLASGTSYGYTF. This sequence joins TRBV27 and TRBJ1-2, with D tentatively TRBD1 (6 bases). Deletions cut 3 bases from V and 5 bases from J, with 16 bases between. The CDR3 has 15 residues. Germline-derived CDR1 and CDR2 are MNHEY and SMNVEV (reference sequence).